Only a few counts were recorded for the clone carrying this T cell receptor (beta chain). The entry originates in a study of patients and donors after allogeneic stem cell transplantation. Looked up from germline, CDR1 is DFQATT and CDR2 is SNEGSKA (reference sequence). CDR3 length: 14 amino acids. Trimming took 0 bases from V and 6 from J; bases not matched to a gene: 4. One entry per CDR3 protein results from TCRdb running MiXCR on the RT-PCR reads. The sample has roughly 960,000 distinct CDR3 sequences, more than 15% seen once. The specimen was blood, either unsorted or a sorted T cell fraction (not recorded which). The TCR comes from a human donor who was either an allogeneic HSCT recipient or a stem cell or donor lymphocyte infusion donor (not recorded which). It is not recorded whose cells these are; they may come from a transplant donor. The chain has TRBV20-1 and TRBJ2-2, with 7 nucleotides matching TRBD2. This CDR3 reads CSARDGGGAGELFF. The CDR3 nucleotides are TGCAGTGCTAGAGATGGTGGGGGGGCCGGGGAGCTGTTTTTT.